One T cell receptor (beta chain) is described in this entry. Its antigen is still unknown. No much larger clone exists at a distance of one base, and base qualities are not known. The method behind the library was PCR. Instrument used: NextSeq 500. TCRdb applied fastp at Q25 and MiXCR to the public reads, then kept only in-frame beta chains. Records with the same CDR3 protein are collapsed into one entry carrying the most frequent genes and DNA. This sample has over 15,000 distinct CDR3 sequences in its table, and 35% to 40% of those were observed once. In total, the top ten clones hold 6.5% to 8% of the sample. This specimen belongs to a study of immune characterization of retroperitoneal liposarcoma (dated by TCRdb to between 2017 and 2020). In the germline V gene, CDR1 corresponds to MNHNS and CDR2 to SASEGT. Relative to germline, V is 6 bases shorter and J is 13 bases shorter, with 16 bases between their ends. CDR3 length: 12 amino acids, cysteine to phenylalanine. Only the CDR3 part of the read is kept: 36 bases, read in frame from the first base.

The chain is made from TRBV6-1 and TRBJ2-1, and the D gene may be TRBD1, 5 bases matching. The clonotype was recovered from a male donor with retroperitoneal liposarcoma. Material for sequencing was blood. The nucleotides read TGTGCCAGCAGACAGGACCAAGAGACCCAGTTCTTC. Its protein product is CASRQDQETQFF.